This is a list of T cell receptor beta chains from one sample in a study. TCRdb redid the calling of the 5' RACE reads with MiXCR, one entry per CDR3 protein. The data show about 55,000 distinct CDR3 sequences, approximately 17% seen once. Sequenced sample: naive CD4+ T cells sorted from blood. Receptor source: a female donor with breast cancer. CDR3s include the opening cysteine and the closing phenylalanine or tryptophan. Fields, in order: D gene, J gene, V gene, clone size, CDR3 DNA, CDR3 protein. D genes are given only for firm matches. Rows may omit the clone size; those that give it use once, few, many or a size class.

TRBD1 | TRBJ2-3 | TRBV29-1 | many | TGCAGCGTTGCGACAGGGCTTAGCACAGATACGCAGTATTTT | CSVATGLSTDTQYF
TRBD2 | TRBJ2-7 | TRBV28 | - | TGTGCCAGCAGTTCGACTAGCGGAACCTACGAGCAGTACTTC | CASSSTSGTYEQYF
- | TRBJ1-1 | TRBV7-2 | few | TGTGCCAGCAGCTTAGGGTACGGGGGGCGCGGGAACACTGAAGCTTTCTTT | CASSLGYGGRGNTEAFF
- | TRBJ1-3 | TRBV7-2 | few | TGTGCCAGCAGCTTAGATGGGGATACCTACTCTGGAAACACCATATATTTT | CASSLDGDTYSGNTIYF
- | TRBJ2-7 | TRBV5-1 | - | TGCGCCAGCAGCTATAGTAGGGAGTTGTACGAGCAGTACTTC | CASSYSRELYEQYF
- | TRBJ2-1 | TRBV7-3 | - | TGTGCCAGCAGCTTAGGGAGGTCCTACAATGAGCAGTTCTTC | CASSLGRSYNEQFF
- | TRBJ2-5 | TRBV4-3 | few | TGCGCCAGCAGCCAAGATAGGATCGCGCGGGAGACCCAGTACTTC | CASSQDRIARETQYF
TRBD1 | TRBJ2-3 | TRBV28 | many | TGTGCCAGCAGTTTCGGGACAGGGGGAAAAGATACGCAGTATTTT | CASSFGTGGKDTQYF
TRBD2 | TRBJ2-3 | TRBV7-8 | - | TGTGCCAGCAGCTTAGTGAGAATAGCGGGATTACCAGATACGCAGTATTTT | CASSLVRIAGLPDTQYF
- | TRBJ2-1 | TRBV7-9 | - | TGTGCCAGCAGCTTAGACGCGCCCCGAGGCAATGAGCAGTTCTTC | CASSLDAPRGNEQFF
- | TRBJ2-1 | TRBV6-1 | few | TGTGCCAGCAGTGAAAAGGGATACTACAATGAGCAGTTCTTC | CASSEKGYYNEQFF
- | TRBJ2-7 | TRBV30 | few | TGTGCCTGGAGCCCTAGCTCCTACTACGAGCAGTACTTC | CAWSPSSYYEQYF
TRBD2 | TRBJ2-5 | TRBV5-1 | - | TGCGCCAGCAGCCGGGAGGGCAAGACCCAGTACTTC | CASSREGKTQYF
- | TRBJ1-2 | TRBV6-5 | many | TGTGCCAGCAGTTACTCCCGGGCAGAAGGCTACACCTTC | CASSYSRAEGYTF
- | TRBJ1-2 | TRBV11-2 | many | TGTGCCAGCAGCTTAGATGGGGGCAGGGGCCCCTATGGCTACACCTTC | CASSLDGGRGPYGYTF
- | TRBJ1-2 | TRBV30 | many | TGTGCCTGGTCATCGATGCGGACAGATATCTATGGCTACACCTTC | CAWSSMRTDIYGYTF
TRBD1 | TRBJ2-1 | TRBV11-2 | few | TGTGCCAGCAGCTTAGACGGGACAGGGCGCGATGAGCAGTTCTTC | CASSLDGTGRDEQFF
- | TRBJ1-1 | TRBV5-1 | few | TGCGCCAGCAGTCGGGAGGGGGGGGCGCTTGAAGCTTTCTTT | CASSREGGALEAFF
- | TRBJ2-3 | TRBV27 | many | TGTGCCAGCAGTTTAAAGGACTATCCTCAGTATTTT | CASSLKDYPQYF
TRBD2 | TRBJ2-3 | TRBV5-1 | few | TGCGCCAGCAGCTTGGCCGCGGGAGGGACAGATACGCAGTATTTT | CASSLAAGGTDTQYF
- | TRBJ1-5 | TRBV20-1 | - | TGCAGTGCTAGAGATTCGGGAATAGGCCAGGCTAATCAGCCCCAGCATTTT | CSARDSGIGQANQPQHF
TRBD1 | TRBJ1-5 | TRBV6-2/TRBV6-3 | - | TGTGCCAGCAGTTCAACCGACAGGGGAAGCAATCAGCCCCAGCATTTT | CASSSTDRGSNQPQHF
TRBD2 | TRBJ2-7 | TRBV7-9 | few | TGTGCCAGCAGCACCCGGACTAGCGGGGCGCAGTACTTC | CASSTRTSGAQYF
TRBD2 | TRBJ2-1 | TRBV9 | many | TGTGCCAGCAGCGTTAGCGGGACCTACAATGAGCAGTTCTTC | CASSVSGTYNEQFF
TRBD1 | TRBJ2-2 | TRBV7-2 | - | TGTGCCAGCAGCCGGACAGGTCTCGCCGGGGAGCTGTTTTTT | CASSRTGLAGELFF
- | TRBJ1-4 | TRBV7-2 | many | TGTGCCAGCAGCTTAGCGGCCAGCTTGACAGGACCTACTAATGAAAAACTGTTTTTT | CASSLAASLTGPTNEKLFF
TRBD2 | TRBJ2-2 | TRBV7-8 | - | TGTGCCAGCAGCTTCGGACTAGCGGGAGTATACGGGGAGCTGTTTTTT | CASSFGLAGVYGELFF
- | TRBJ2-3 | TRBV6-5 | many | TGTGCCAGCAGTTACTCAGGGGTCACAGATACGCAGTATTTT | CASSYSGVTDTQYF
- | TRBJ1-6 | TRBV3-1 | - | TGTGCCAGCAGCCGAGCCGGGGACATGGGAGGGTCACCCCTCCACTTT | CASSRAGDMGGSPLHF
- | TRBJ2-2 | TRBV11-3 | once | TGTGCCTGCAGCTTTTTAACGAACACCGGGGAGCTGTTTTTT | CACSFLTNTGELFF
- | TRBJ1-5 | TRBV5-1 | many | TGCGCCAGCAGCTTGGACCTAAATCAGCCCCAGCATTTT | CASSLDLNQPQHF